This is a list of T cell receptor beta chains from one sample in a study of a mutant IDH1 vaccine in newly diagnosed glioma. Produced via immunoSEQ multiplex PCR; TCRdb's table is partial and in-frame only. Of over 75,000 clones in the sample, about 90% were seen once. The input for sequencing was PBMCs, taken from a glioma patient treated with radiotherapy, temozolomide or both. These receptors all stem from a woman aged 45 to 65 with glioma. CDR3s include the opening cysteine and the closing phenylalanine or tryptophan. A D gene is named only where the DNA matches it firmly. Some rows have no size entry. The others give once, few or many, or a class for an expanded clone.

clone_size,v_call,j_call,d_call,cdr3_nt,cdr3_aa
NA,TRBV9,TRBJ1-4,NA,TGTGCCAGCAGCCCTTCCGCGGCCAGATCTAATGAAAAACTGTTTTTT,CASSPSAARSNEKLFF
NA,TRBV6-1,TRBJ1-3,NA,TGTGCCAGCCAAGGACCTCTGGGAAACACCATATATTTT,CASQGPLGNTIYF
NA,TRBV19,TRBJ2-2,TRBD1,TGTGCCAGTAGTACCTCGACAGGGGTCGGGGAGCTGTTTTTT,CASSTSTGVGELFF
NA,TRBV28,TRBJ2-5,TRBD2,TGTGCCAGCAGTTTAGCGGGAGTCGGGGGAGGGCCCGTGGAGACCCAGTACTTC,CASSLAGVGGGPVETQYF
NA,TRBV19,TRBJ2-3,TRBD1,TGTGCCAGTTCTGGGACAGCTAGCACAGATACGCAGTATTTT,CASSGTASTDTQYF
NA,TRBV7-8,TRBJ2-7,TRBD1,TGTGCCAGCAGTTCGGACAGGGGAGGCGAGCAGTACTTC,CASSSDRGGEQYF
NA,TRBV5-1,TRBJ1-5,TRBD1,TGCGCCAGCAGACCCGGGACAGGGACCCTCGATCCCCAGCATTTT,CASRPGTGTLDPQHF
NA,TRBV5-5,TRBJ2-2,TRBD1,TGTGCCAGCAGCCTATGGACAGGAGACGCTACCGGGGAGCTGTTTTTT,CASSLWTGDATGELFF
NA,TRBV7-8,TRBJ2-1,NA,TGTGCCAGCAGCCGAGGTTCAGGGGCATTTATAAATGAGCAGTTCTTC,CASSRGSGAFINEQFF
NA,TRBV5-1,TRBJ2-5,NA,TGCGCCAGCAGCTTGGGGGGACGAGAGACCCAGTACTTC,CASSLGGRETQYF
NA,TRBV19,TRBJ2-2,TRBD2,TGTGCCAGTAAACAGGCATCCCGGACTAGCAGCTCGCGGGGCACCGGGGAGCTGTTTTTT,CASKQASRTSSSRGTGELFF
NA,TRBV10-3,TRBJ2-3,TRBD2,TGTGCCATCAGTGCAGACGGCGGGAGTCTGACAGATACGCAGTATTTT,CAISADGGSLTDTQYF
few,TRBV9,TRBJ1-1,NA,TGTGCCAGCAGCCCGACTAGCGGGGACACTGAAGCTTTCTTT,CASSPTSGDTEAFF
NA,TRBV5-1,TRBJ2-1,TRBD2,TGCGCCAGCAGTTGGATTGGGACTAGATCCCACGGGGAGCAGTTCTTC,CASSWIGTRSHGEQFF
once,TRBV19,TRBJ1-2,TRBD1,TGTGCCAGTAGTGCCAGACAGGGATCACATCGAGGCTACACCTTC,CASSARQGSHRGYTF
NA,TRBV19,TRBJ2-1,NA,TGTGCCAGTAGTACGTCCAGAGGTGGTCAGCAGTTCTTC,CASSTSRGGQQFF
NA,TRBV16,TRBJ1-2,TRBD1,TGTGCCAGCAGCCCCCGGGACAGGGATGGCTACACCTTC,CASSPRDRDGYTF
NA,TRBV4-1,TRBJ2-1,TRBD1,TGCGCCAGCAGCCCACAGGGGGAAGAGCAGTTCTTC,CASSPQGEEQFF
NA,TRBV10-3,TRBJ1-6,NA,TGTGCCATCAGTTCCGGGGACCAAGGAATATATAATTCACCCCTCCACTTT,CAISSGDQGIYNSPLHF
NA,TRBV2,TRBJ2-3,NA,TGTGCCAGCAGTGAACGGTCAGATACGCAGTATTTT,CASSERSDTQYF
NA,TRBV7-9,TRBJ1-5,TRBD1,TGTGCCAGCAGCGTTGGGACAGACAATCAGCCCCAGCATTTT,CASSVGTDNQPQHF
NA,TRBV27,TRBJ2-2,NA,TGTGCCAGCAATGGGGGCGCCCCGGGCGGGGAGCTGTTTTTT,CASNGGAPGGELFF
NA,TRBV27,TRBJ2-1,TRBD2,TGTGCCAGCAGGCCTGCTAGCGGGAGAGGAGTATACAATGAGCAGTTCTTC,CASRPASGRGVYNEQFF
NA,TRBV5-1,TRBJ2-5,TRBD2,TGCGCCAGCAGCGCGCGGCTAGCGGATCTTGGGGAGACCCAGTACTTC,CASSARLADLGETQYF
few,TRBV15,TRBJ1-1,NA,TGTGCCACCAGCAGAGATAGAGCGATGCTTGAAGCTTTCTTT,CATSRDRAMLEAFF
NA,TRBV5-1,TRBJ2-1,NA,TGCGCCAGCAGCTTGGCACAGGGTTTGTACAATGAGCAGTTCTTC,CASSLAQGLYNEQFF
NA,TRBV6-6,TRBJ2-7,NA,TGTGCCAGCAGTGGACGACAAAAAGGGACGTCCTACGAGCAGTACTTC,CASSGRQKGTSYEQYF
NA,TRBV7-8,TRBJ2-7,NA,TGTGCCAGCAGCACCCGCCGCTTAACAGGGGGGGCCTACGAGCAGTACTTC,CASSTRRLTGGAYEQYF